The clone carrying this TCR beta chain was detected ten times or more. What it binds is not known. The data are from a study of T cells in Graves' hyperthyroidism and ophthalmopathy. Study outcomes and limitations: The majority of expanded thyroid clonotypes above 0.001 also appeared in blood. Ophthalmopathy and stable hyperthyroidism were separated by a 13 V-J model.

Amplification targeted TCR beta CDR3 regions from RNA transcripts. When the TCR CDR3 underwent first-round RT-PCR, the HTBI primer set was used. MiXCR was run by TCRdb on the multiplex PCR reads, yielding one entry per CDR3 protein. The table has some 92,000 distinct CDR3 sequences, roughly 39% seen once. Patients were aged 18 to 65, had disease duration under 2 months, and had newly diagnosed hyperthyroidism. With 2 bases clipped from V and 5 bases from J, the junction kept 4 bases outside the gene matches. The germline gives CDR1 MDHEN, CDR2 SYDVKM. The CDR3 has 14 amino acids. The J gene is TRBJ2-5, the V gene TRBV28, with 8 positions matching TRBD1. Sequenced: peripheral blood or thyroid tissue (not recorded which). This TCR was recovered from a woman between 25 and 40 years old with Graves' hyperthyroidism. This chain's CDR3 is CASSLPGGRETQYF. In DNA form, the CDR3 reads TGTGCCAGCAGTTTACCAGGGGGCAGGGAGACCCAGTACTTC.